This entry concerns a single TCR beta chain. What it binds is not known. The data were taken from a study of CD8 T cells in ankylosing spondylitis. Findings and limits, study-wide: Some motif variants had been reported before (in reactive arthritis synovial fluid and blood). Disease-linked clones reportedly showed significant enrichment in matched ankylosing spondylitis synovial fluid. Eight or nine highly homologous variants formed a TCR beta motif that appeared characteristic of ankylosing spondylitis blood. Disease-linked clones were found to be CD8+ and relatively rare in peripheral blood.

Quantitative barcoded 5'-RACE was used to prepare TCR beta libraries. MiXCR was run by TCRdb on the 5' RACE reads, yielding one entry per CDR3 protein. The sample contains roughly 700,000 distinct CDR3 sequences, 15% to 20% of which appear only once. The receptor's source is a male donor with ankylosing spondylitis. Source material: blood, either unsorted or a sorted T cell fraction (not recorded which).

The CDR3 nucleotides are TGTGCCAGCAGCTTAGTCCGGGCGGCGGCATCCCGCACAGATACGCAGTATTTT. Translated, it gives CASSLVRAAASRTDTQYF. The chain is built from TRBV7-8 and TRBJ2-3; D remains ambiguous. Trimming took 1 base from V and 1 from J, leaving 18 bases between them. Per germline, CDR1 SGHVS and CDR2 FQNEAQ. The CDR3 totals 18 residues.